This T cell receptor beta chain was obtained from a study of OX40 agonist ivuxolimab in advanced cancers. Study at large: Those enrolled were 82.7% male, with a mean age of 60 years and ages from roughly 20 to 85.

Profiling relied on immunoSEQ multiplex PCR, and the TCRdb table lists in-frame clones only, not all of them. The sample lists approximately 74,000 clones; around 90% were seen once. Study results and limitations: Several nonresponders also turned out to have low normalized T-cell clonal expansion. Not determined was the antigen specificity of the expanded peripheral T cells. Compared with others, partial responders at 0.1-3.0 mg/kg displayed clonal expansion among the lowest.

Concerning this clone itself: The antigen is not known.

Sequencing used CD4+ or CD8+ T cells sorted from blood, obtained in a trial of the OX40 agonist ivuxolimab. This clonotype originated in an adult with an advanced solid tumor such as melanoma, head and neck, liver or kidney cancer.

DNA of the CDR3: TGTGCCAGCAGCGTAGAGTCGAGCGGCTACACAGATACGCAGTATTTT. Protein sequence: CASSVESSGYTDTQYF. The chain couples TRBV9 to TRBJ2-3; the D gene is possibly TRBD2 (5 bases). The V end was cut by 0 bases, the J end by 2 bases, with 13 bases between. Germline V CDR1 and CDR2: SGDLS, YYNGEE. The CDR3 loop spans 16 amino acids. Using reference TRBV9 and TRBJ2-3 for the parts outside the CDR3, the full variable domain is DSGVTQTPKHLITATGQRVTLRCSPRSGDLSVYWYQQSLDQGLQFLIQYYNGEERAKGNILERFSAQQFPDLHSELNLSSLELGDSALYFCASSVESSGYTDTQYFGPGTRLTVL.